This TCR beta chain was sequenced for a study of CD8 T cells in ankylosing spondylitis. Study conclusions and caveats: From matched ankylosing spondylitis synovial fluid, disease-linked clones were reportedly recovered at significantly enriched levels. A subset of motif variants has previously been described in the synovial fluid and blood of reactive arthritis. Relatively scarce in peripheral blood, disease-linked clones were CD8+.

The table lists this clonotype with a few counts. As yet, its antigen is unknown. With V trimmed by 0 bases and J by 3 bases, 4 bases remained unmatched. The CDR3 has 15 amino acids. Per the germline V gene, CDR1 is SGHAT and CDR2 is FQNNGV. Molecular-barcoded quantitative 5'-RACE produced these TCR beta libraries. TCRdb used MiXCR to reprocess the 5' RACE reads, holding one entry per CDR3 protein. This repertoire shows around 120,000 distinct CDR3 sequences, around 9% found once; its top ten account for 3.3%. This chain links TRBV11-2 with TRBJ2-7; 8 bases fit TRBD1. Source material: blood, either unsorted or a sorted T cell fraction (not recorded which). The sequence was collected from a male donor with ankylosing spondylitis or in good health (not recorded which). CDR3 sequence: CASSLDHGQGYEQYF. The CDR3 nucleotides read TGTGCCAGCAGCTTAGATCACGGACAGGGCTACGAGCAGTACTTC.